Here is one T cell receptor (beta chain) with its context. The sample comes from a study of blood T cell repertoires in COVID-19. In the source study's methods: Researchers report that nucleated cell counts were estimated from reference gene primer amplification. This table comes from immunoSEQ multiplex PCR, and its TCRdb copy is limited to in-frame clones, with some not included. From that table come the V and J calls and clone size; the DNA was used to work out D and trimming. The sample yields tens of thousands of clones, about 85% seen once. Trimming stripped 3 bases from V and 0 bases from J, with 15 bases between. Germline CDR1 SGHTA, CDR2 FQGTGA. The CDR3 sequence is 17 residues long. Those enrolled in Seattle joined during active infection and were followed longitudinally afterward.

The sample taken for sequencing was peripheral blood. The sequence came from a woman of 80 years or more with COVID-19, enrolled during active disease. The chain couples TRBV7-3 to TRBJ2-1; TRBD1 is a possible D gene (6 bases). CDR3 in amino acids: CASSLLGHPSSYNEQFF. In DNA form, the CDR3 reads TGTGCCAGCAGCTTGCTGGGACACCCGAGCTCCTACAATGAGCAGTTCTTC.